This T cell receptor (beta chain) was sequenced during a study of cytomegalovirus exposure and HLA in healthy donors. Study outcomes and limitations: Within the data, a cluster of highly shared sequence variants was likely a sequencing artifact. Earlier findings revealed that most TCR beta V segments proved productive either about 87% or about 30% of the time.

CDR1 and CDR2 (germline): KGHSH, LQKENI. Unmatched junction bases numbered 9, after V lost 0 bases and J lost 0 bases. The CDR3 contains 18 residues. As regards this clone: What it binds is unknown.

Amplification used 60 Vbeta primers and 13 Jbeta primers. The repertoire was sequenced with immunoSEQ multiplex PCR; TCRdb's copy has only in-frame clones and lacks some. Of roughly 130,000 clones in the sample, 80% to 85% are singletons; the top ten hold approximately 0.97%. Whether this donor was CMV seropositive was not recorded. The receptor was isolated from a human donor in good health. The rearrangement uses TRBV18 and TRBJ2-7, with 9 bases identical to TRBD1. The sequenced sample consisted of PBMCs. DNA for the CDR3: TGTGCCAGCTCACCACCTAGGACAGGGGACCCCAGCTCCTACGAGCAGTACTTC. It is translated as CASSPPRTGDPSSYEQYF. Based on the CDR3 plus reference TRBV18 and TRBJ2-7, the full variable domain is NAGVMQNPRHLVRRRGQEARLRCSPMKGHSHVYWYRQLPEEGLKFMVYLQKENIIDESGMPKERFSAEFPKEGPSILRIQQVVRGDSAAYFCASSPPRTGDPSSYEQYFGPGTRLTVT.